This T cell receptor beta chain was found in a study of T cell changes during pregnancy in multiple sclerosis. V lost 5 bases and J lost 2, with 11 bases in between. The V gene's germline CDR1 is MNHEY and CDR2 SVGAGI. The CDR3 length is 14 residues. TCRdb's copy holds only in-frame clones and misses some; the assay was immunoSEQ multiplex PCR. This table holds about 67,000 clones, about nine tenths found once. The chain is built from TRBV6-5 and TRBJ2-3, with unresolved D. The source of this sequence is a female donor with multiple sclerosis, enrolled in a pregnancy study. The sample was peripheral blood, taken in the second trimester of pregnancy. The CDR3 loop reads CASSLDINTDTQYF. For the CDR3, the DNA is TGTGCCAGCAGTCTCGACATTAACACAGATACGCAGTATTTT.